The T cell receptor (beta chain) described here comes from a study of neurological immune-mediated disorders. Between the trimmed V and J ends, which lost 4 bases and 2 bases, there was a span of 6 bases. Germline lookup yields CDR1 SGHKS and CDR2 YYEKEE (reference sequence). This CDR3 region has 12 residues. This clonotype was detected many times. TCRdb passed the 5' RACE reads through MiXCR, listing each CDR3 protein once. The repertoire holds tens of thousands of distinct CDR3 sequences, with around 3.5% as singletons. The specimen was PBMCs. The genes are TRBV5-5 and TRBJ1-2, with D unclear. This TCR came from a woman aged 45 to 65 with multiple sclerosis. The CDR3 bases are TGTGCCAGCAGCCCCGGAAACTATGGCTACACCTTC. It codes for CASSPGNYGYTF.